This T cell receptor (beta chain) was identified in a study of siplizumab effects on memory and regulatory T cells. Researchers sequenced unstimulated naive, memory, effector memory and TEMRA subsets in a few donor pairs. Study-wide points: Proliferating Tregs from siplizumab cultures lacked functional confirmation of suppression.

Data came from immunoSEQ multiplex PCR; TCRdb stores just in-frame clones and leaves some out. Among roughly 2,800 clones listed, less than 70% were seen once. About this clone: The antigen is unknown.

This TCR came from a human donor in good health. Sequenced: TEMRA CD8+ T cells sorted from blood. As for subset: unstimulated CD8+ CD45RA+ effector memory T cells.

CDR3 sequence: CASNLIGGTDTQYF. CDR3 nucleotides: TGTGCCAGTAATCTAATAGGGGGCACAGATACGCAGTATTTT. This sequence joins TRBV19 and TRBJ2-3; D possibly corresponds to TRBD1 (5 bases). CDR3 length equals 14 residues. The V end lost 7 bases, the J end lost 1 base, and 12 bases lay between the germline ends. CDR1 and CDR2 from the germline V gene are LNHDA and SQIVND (reference sequence).